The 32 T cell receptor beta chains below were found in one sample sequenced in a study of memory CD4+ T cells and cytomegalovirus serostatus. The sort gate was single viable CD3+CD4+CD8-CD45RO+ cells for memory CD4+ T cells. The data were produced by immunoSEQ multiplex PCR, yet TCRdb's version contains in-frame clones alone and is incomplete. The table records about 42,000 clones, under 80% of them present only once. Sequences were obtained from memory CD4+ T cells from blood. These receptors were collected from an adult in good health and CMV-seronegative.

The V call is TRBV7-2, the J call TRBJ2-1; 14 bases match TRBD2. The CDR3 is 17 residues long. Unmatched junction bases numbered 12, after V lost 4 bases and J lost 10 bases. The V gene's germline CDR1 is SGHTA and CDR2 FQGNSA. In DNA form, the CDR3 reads TGTGCCAGCAGCTCCTTTTCGACTAGCGGGGGGGCAGGGGAGCAGTTCTTC. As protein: CASSSFSTSGGAGEQFF.

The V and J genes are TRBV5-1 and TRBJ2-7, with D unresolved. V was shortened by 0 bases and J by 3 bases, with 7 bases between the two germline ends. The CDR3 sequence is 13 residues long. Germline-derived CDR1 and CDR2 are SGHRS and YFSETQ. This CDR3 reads CASSLGGIYEQYF. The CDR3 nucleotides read TGCGCCAGCAGCTTGGGCGGCATCTACGAGCAGTACTTC.

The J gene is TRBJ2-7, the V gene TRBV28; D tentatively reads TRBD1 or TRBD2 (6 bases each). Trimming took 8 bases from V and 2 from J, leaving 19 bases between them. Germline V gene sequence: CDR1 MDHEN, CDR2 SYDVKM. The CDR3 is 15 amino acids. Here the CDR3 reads CASRRWGGDTYEQYF. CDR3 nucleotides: TGTGCCAGCCGTAGGTGGGGCGGGGACACCTACGAGCAGTACTTC.

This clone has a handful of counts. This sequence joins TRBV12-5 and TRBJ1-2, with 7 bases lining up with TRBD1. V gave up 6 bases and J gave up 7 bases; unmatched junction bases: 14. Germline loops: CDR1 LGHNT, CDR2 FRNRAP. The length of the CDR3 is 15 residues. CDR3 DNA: TGTGCTAGTGGCCCCTCATGGAAGGGGGCGACTGGCTACACCTTC. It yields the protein CASGPSWKGATGYTF. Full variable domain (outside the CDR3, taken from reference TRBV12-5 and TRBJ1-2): DARVTQTPRHKVTEMGQEVTMRCQPILGHNTVFWYRQTMMQGLELLAYFRNRAPLDDSGMPKDRFSAEMPDATLATLKIQPSEPRDSAVYFCASGPSWKGATGYTFGSGTRLTVV.

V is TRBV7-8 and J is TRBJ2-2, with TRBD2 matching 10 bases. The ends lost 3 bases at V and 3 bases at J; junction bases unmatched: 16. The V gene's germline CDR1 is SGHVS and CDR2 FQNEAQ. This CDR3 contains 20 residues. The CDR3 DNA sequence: TGTGCCAGCAGCTTGACGCGCCGGGGATATGGACTAGCGGACACCGGGGAGCTGTTTTTT. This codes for CASSLTRRGYGLADTGELFF.

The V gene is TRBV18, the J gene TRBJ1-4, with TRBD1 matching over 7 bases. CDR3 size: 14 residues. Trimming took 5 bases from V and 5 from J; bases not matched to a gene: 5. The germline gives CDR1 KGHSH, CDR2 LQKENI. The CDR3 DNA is TGTGCCAGCTCAGAGGACAGGCCGAATGAAAAACTGTTTTTT. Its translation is CASSEDRPNEKLFF.

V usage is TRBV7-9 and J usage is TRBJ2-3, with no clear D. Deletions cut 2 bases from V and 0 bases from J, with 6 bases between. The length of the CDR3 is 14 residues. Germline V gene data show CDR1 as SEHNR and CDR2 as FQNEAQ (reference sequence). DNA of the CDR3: TGTGCCAGCAGCTTAACGGCTAGCACAGATACGCAGTATTTT. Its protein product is CASSLTASTDTQYF.

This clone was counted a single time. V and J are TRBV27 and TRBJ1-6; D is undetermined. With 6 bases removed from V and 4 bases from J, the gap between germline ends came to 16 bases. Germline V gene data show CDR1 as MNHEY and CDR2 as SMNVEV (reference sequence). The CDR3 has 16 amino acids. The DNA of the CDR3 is TGTGCCAGCAGACCCTCGTGGCAGGCTTATAATTCACCCCTCCACTTT. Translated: CASRPSWQAYNSPLHF.

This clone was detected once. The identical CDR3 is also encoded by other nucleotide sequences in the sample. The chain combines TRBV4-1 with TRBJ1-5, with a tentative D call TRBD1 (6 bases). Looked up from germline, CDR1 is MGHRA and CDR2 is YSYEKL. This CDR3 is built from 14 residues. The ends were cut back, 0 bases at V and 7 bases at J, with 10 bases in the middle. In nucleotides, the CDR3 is TGCGCCAGCAGCCAAGACAGGGGTGGGCAGCCCCAGCATTTT. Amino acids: CASSQDRGGQPQHF.

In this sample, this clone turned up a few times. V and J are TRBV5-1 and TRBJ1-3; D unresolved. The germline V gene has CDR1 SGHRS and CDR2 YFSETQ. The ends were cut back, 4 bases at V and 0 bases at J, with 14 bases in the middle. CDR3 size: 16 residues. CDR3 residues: CASSPLGRFSGNTIYF. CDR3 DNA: TGCGCCAGCAGCCCGCTCGGACGGTTCTCTGGAAACACCATATATTTT. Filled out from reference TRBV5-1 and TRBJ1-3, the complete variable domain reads KAGVTQTPRYLIKTRGQQVTLSCSPISGHRSVSWYQQTPGQGLQFLFEYFSETQRNKGNFPGRFSGRQFSNSRSEMNVSTLELGDSALYLCASSPLGRFSGNTIYFGEGSWLTVV.

CDR3 loop: CASSQDEGVYGYTF. CDR3 bases: TGTGCCAGCAGCCAAGATGAAGGGGTATATGGCTACACCTTC. The chain employs TRBV4-2 and TRBJ1-2; D is possibly TRBD1 (5 bases). The length of the CDR3 is 14 residues. Per the germline V gene, CDR1 is LGHNA and CDR2 is YNFKEQ. V lost 0 bases, J lost 5 bases, and 10 bases lay in between.

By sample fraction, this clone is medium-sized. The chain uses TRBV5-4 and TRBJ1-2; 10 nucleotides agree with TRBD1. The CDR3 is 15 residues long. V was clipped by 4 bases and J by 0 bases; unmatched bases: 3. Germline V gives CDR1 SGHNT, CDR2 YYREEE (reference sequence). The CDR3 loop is CASSPGQGANYGYTF. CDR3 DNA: TGTGCCAGCAGCCCCGGACAGGGGGCTAACTATGGCTACACCTTC.

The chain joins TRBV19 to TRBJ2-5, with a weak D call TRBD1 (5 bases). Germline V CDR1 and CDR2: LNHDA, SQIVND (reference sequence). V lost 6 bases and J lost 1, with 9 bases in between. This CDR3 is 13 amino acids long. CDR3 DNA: TGTGCCAGTAGCCGGACATTCCAAGAGACCCAGTACTTC. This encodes CASSRTFQETQYF.

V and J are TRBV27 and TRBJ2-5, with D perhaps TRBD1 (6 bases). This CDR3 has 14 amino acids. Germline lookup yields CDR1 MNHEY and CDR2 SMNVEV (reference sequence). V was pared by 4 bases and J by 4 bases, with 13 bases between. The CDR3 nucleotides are TGTGCCAGCAGTTCAGCCCTCAGGGGAGAGACCCAGTACTTC. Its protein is CASSSALRGETQYF.

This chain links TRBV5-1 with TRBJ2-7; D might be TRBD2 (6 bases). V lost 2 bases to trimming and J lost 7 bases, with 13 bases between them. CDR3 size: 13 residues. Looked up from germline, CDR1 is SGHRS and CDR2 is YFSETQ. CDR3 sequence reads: CASSLAGRGEQYF. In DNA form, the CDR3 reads TGCGCCAGCAGCTTAGCCGGTCGGGGGGAGCAGTACTTC.

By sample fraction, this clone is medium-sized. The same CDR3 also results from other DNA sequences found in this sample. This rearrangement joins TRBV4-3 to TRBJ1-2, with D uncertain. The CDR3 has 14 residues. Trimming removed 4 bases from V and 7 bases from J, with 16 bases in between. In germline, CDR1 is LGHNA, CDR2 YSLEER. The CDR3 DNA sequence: TGCGCCAGCAGCCCCCGAGAAGGGTATGGTGGCTACACCTTC. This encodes CASSPREGYGGYTF.

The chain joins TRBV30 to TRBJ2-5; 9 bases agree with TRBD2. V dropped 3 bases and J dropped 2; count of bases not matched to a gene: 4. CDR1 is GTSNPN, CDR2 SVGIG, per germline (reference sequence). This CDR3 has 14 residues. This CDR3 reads CAWSLAGRQETQYF. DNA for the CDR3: TGTGCCTGGAGCCTAGCGGGACGGCAAGAGACCCAGTACTTC.

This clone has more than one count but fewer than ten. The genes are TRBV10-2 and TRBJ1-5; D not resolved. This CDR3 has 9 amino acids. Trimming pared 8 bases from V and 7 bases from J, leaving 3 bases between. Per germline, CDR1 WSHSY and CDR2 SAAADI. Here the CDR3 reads CASGQPQHF. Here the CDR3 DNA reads TGCGCCAGCGGACAGCCCCAGCATTTT.

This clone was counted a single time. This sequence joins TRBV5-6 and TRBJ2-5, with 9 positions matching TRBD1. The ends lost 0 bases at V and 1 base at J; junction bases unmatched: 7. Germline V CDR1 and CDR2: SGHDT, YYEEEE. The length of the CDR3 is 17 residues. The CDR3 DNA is TGTGCCAGCAGCTTGGAGCCCCCGGGACAGGGCCAAGAGACCCAGTACTTC. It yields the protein CASSLEPPGQGQETQYF.

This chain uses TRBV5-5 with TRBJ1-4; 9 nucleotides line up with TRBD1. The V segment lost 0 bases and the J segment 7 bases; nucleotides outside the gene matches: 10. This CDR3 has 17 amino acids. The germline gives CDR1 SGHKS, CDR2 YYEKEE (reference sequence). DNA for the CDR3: TGTGCCAGCAGCTTGGAAACAGGGGGCTTTCAGGTTGAAAAACTGTTTTTT. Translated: CASSLETGGFQVEKLFF.

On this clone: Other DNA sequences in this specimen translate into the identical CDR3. The CDR3 DNA reads TGTGCCAGCAGCTCCGTGGGCCTAGTCGGGGAGCTGTTTTTT. Its translation is CASSSVGLVGELFF. The chain recombines TRBV7-2 with TRBJ2-2; no definite D call. Germline CDR1 SGHTA, CDR2 FQGNSA. The CDR3 length is 14 residues. The germline V and J ends were trimmed by 4 bases and 7 bases, with 13 bases remaining between them.

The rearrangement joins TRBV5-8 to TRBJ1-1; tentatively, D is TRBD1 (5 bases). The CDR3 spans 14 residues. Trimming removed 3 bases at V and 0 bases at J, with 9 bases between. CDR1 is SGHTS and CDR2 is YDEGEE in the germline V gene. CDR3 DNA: TGTGCCAGCAGCTGGGGACTCCTGAACACTGAAGCTTTCTTT. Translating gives CASSWGLLNTEAFF.

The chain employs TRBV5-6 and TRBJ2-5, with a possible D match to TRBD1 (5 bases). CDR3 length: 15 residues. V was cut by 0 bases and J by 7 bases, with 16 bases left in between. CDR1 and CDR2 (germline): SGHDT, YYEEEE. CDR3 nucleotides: TGTGCCAGCAGCTTGGATTATACAGGTATAGGGACCCAGTACTTC. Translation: CASSLDYTGIGTQYF.

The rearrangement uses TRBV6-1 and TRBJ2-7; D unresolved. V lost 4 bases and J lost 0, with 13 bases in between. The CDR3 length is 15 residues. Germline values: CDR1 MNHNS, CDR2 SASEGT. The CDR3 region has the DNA TGTGCCAGCAGTGTAGGTCAGGCCAGCTCCTACGAGCAGTACTTC. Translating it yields CASSVGQASSYEQYF.

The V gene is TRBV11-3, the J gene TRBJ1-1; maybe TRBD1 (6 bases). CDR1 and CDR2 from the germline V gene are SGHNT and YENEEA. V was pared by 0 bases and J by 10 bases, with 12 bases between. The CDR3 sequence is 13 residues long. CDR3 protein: CASSLDQGLGAFF. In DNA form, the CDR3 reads TGTGCCAGCAGCTTAGACCAGGGGTTAGGAGCTTTCTTT.

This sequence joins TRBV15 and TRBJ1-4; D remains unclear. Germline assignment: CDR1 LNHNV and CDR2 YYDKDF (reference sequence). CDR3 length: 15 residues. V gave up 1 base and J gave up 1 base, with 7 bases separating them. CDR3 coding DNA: TGTGCCACCAGCAGAGCGGGCCGAACTAATGAAAAACTGTTTTTT. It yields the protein CATSRAGRTNEKLFF.

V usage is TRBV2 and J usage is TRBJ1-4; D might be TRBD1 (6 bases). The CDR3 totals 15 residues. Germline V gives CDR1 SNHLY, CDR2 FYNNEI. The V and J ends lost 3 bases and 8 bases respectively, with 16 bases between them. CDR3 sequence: CASSEITGFGEKLFF. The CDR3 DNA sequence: TGTGCCAGCAGTGAGATCACAGGGTTCGGGGAAAAACTGTTTTTT.

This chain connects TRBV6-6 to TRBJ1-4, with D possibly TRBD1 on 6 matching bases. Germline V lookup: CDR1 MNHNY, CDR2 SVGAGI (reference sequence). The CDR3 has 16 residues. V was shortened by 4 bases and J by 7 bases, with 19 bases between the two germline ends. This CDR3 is CASSSGQRTRGEKLFF. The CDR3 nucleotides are TGTGCCAGCAGTTCAGGACAGAGAACACGGGGTGAAAAACTGTTTTTT.

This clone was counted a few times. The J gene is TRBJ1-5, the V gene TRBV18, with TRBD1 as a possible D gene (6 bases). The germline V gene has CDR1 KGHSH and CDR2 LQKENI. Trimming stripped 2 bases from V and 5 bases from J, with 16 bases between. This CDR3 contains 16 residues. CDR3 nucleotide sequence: TGTGCCAGCTCACCAGTGGAGGGGGGAGGCGATCAGCCCCAGCATTTT. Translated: CASSPVEGGGDQPQHF.

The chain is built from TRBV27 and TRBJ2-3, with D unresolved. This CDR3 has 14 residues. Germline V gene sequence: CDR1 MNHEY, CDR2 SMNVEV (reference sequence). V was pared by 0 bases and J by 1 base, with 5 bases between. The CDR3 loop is CASSLSGGTDTQYF. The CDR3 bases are TGTGCCAGCAGTTTATCAGGTGGCACAGATACGCAGTATTTT.

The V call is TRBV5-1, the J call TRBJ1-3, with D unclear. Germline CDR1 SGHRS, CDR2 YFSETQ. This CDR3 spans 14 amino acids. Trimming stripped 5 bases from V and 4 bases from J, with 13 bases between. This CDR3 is CASRAFFGGNTIYF. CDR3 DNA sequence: TGCGCCAGCAGGGCCTTTTTCGGGGGAAACACCATATATTTT.

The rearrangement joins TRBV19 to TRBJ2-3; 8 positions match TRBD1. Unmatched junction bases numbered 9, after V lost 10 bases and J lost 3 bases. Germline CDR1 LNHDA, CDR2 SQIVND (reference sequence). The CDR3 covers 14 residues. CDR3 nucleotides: TGTGCCACCCTCGCAGGGGGCTCGACAGATACGCAGTATTTT. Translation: CATLAGGSTDTQYF.